The 15 T cell receptor beta chains in this list originate from one sample, sequenced in a study of cytomegalovirus exposure and HLA in healthy donors. The PCR was carried out with 60 Vbeta primers and 13 Jbeta primers. Libraries were prepared by immunoSEQ multiplex PCR; TCRdb keeps only in-frame clonotypes and omits some of them. The sample comprises about 140,000 clones, approximately 67% of which are singletons, and 6.5% rests with the top ten. Sample: PBMCs. The receptors stem from a woman aged 55-75 years in good health and CMV-seronegative.

The CDR3 loop reads CASSLFGSEKLFF. The DNA for the CDR3 is TGTGCCAGCAGCTTGTTTGGCTCCGAAAAACTGTTTTTT. The V call is TRBV5-5, the J call TRBJ1-4; D uncertain. The germline CDR1 and CDR2 sequences are SGHKS and YYEKEE (reference sequence). The CDR3 is 13 amino acids. Trimming took 1 base from V and 8 from J, leaving 9 bases between them.

The J gene is TRBJ2-3, the V gene TRBV29-1, with 8 bases identical to TRBD2. J was trimmed by 7 bases and V by 7 bases; bases with no gene match: 7. The CDR3 is 12 residues long. Germline CDR1 SQVTM, CDR2 ANQGSEA. DNA of the CDR3: TGCAGCGCTCACAGCGGGAGTAATACGCAGTATTTT. It codes for CSAHSGSNTQYF.

The V and J genes are TRBV7-2 and TRBJ2-1; 9 nucleotides line up with TRBD1. Germline V lookup: CDR1 SGHTA, CDR2 FQGNSA. Trimming at V came to 4 bases and at J to 8 bases, leaving 18 bases not matched to a gene. This CDR3 has 18 residues. For the CDR3, the DNA is TGTGCCAGCAGCTACCGACTACAGGGGGCACTCATAGGGGATGAGCAGTTCTTC. Translating gives CASSYRLQGALIGDEQFF.

The chain joins TRBV6-5 to TRBJ1-6, with D unclear. The CDR3 is 15 residues long. Trimming removed 2 bases from V and 9 bases from J, with 14 bases in between. The germline CDR1 and CDR2 sequences are MNHEY and SVGAGI. This CDR3 is CASSYGGQPGSPLHF. The CDR3 DNA is TGTGCCAGCAGTTACGGAGGGCAGCCCGGTTCACCCCTCCACTTT.

The genes are TRBV7-2 and TRBJ2-4; possible D gene TRBD1, 5 bases. The CDR3 runs to 16 residues. V was pared by 1 base and J by 4 bases, with 14 bases between. From germline, CDR1 is SGHTA and CDR2 FQGNSA. The DNA for the CDR3 is TGTGCCAGCAGCTTAGTTACAGGAATATTAAAAAACATTCAGTACTTC. This gives the protein CASSLVTGILKNIQYF.

This clone occurred a few times. The V call is TRBV5-4, the J call TRBJ1-1, with D uncertain. Deletions cut 4 bases from V and 1 base from J, with 11 bases between. Germline V CDR1 and CDR2: SGHNT, YYREEE (reference sequence). The CDR3 consists of 14 residues. CDR3 nucleotides: TGTGCCAGCAGCGTCCTCGGGAAGAACACTGAAGCTTTCTTT. Translating it yields CASSVLGKNTEAFF.

The rearrangement links TRBV5-1 to TRBJ2-7; 13 nucleotides align to TRBD2. Germline trimming cut 4 bases from V and 0 bases from J; bases unmatched to any gene: 16. The CDR3 sequence is 20 residues long. Germline-derived CDR1 and CDR2 are SGHRS and YFSETQ. In nucleotides, the CDR3 is TGCGCCAGCAGCGTAGGATCGGGACTAGCGGGGCAACTATCCTCCTACGAGCAGTACTTC. This gives the protein CASSVGSGLAGQLSSYEQYF.

A single count supports this clone. The V call is TRBV5-1, the J call TRBJ1-1; D remains unclear. In germline, CDR1 is SGHRS, CDR2 YFSETQ. Trimming left V 0 bases short and J 1 base short, with 10 bases between. The CDR3 length is 15 residues. DNA of the CDR3: TGCGCCAGCAGCTTGGTAGCGTCTCCGAACACTGAAGCTTTCTTT. The encoded protein is CASSLVASPNTEAFF.

The genes are TRBV29-1 and TRBJ2-5, with 7 nucleotides matching TRBD1. The tail of the sequence fits TRBJ2-7 better, so the J call may be wrong. CDR1 SQVTM and CDR2 ANQGSEA come from the germline V gene. This CDR3 region has 14 residues. The CDR3 here is CSVSSTGKNYEQYF. The CDR3 DNA reads TGCAGCGTTTCTTCGACAGGGAAAAACTACGAGCAGTACTTC.

The CDR3 nucleotides are TGTGCCAGCAGCTCGCCCGGACTAGCGGGAGAACCTGGGGCCAACGTCCTGACTTTC. As protein: CASSSPGLAGEPGANVLTF. This sequence joins TRBV7-8 and TRBJ2-6; TRBD2 agrees at 13 bases. The length of the CDR3 is 19 residues. Losses at the gene ends were 4 bases for V and 2 bases for J; bases not matched to a gene: 8. Germline loops: CDR1 SGHVS, CDR2 FQNEAQ.

The rearrangement joins TRBV7-2 to TRBJ1-4, with 12 bases identical to TRBD1. J was trimmed by 13 bases and V by 1 base; bases with no gene match: 16. CDR3 length: 18 amino acids. In germline, CDR1 is SGHTA, CDR2 FQGNSA. This CDR3 is CASSLDGTGGSTKEGLFF. CDR3 nucleotide sequence: TGTGCCAGCAGCTTAGACGGGACAGGGGGCAGTACTAAAGAGGGACTGTTTTTT.

The chain combines TRBV6-6 with TRBJ1-6; 7 bases agree with TRBD1. The CDR3 length is 14 residues. Per germline, CDR1 MNHNY and CDR2 SVGAGI (reference sequence). J lost 6 bases, V lost 5 bases, and 4 bases had no gene match. The CDR3, as DNA: TGTGCCAGCAGTGACAGGGCCCGTAATTCACCCCTCCACTTT. Its protein is CASSDRARNSPLHF.

This clone showed up just a few times. V is TRBV9 and J is TRBJ2-7; 10 bases match TRBD2. CDR1 is SGDLS, CDR2 YYNGEE, per germline. CDR3 length: 16 residues. After removal of 0 bases from V and 4 bases from J, the junction contained 7 bases not matched to a gene. In DNA, the CDR3 is TGTGCCAGCAGCGTAGGGGTAGCGGGAGGCAGTTACGAGCAGTACTTC. This encodes CASSVGVAGGSYEQYF.

This chain connects TRBV19 to TRBJ2-4, with a possible D match to TRBD2 (5 bases). The CDR3 totals 16 residues. Germline V gene data show CDR1 as LNHDA and CDR2 as SQIVND (reference sequence). Trimming cost V 0 bases and J 0 bases, with 9 bases left between them. The CDR3 DNA sequence: TGTGCCAGTAGTATAGATTGGCGGGTAGCCAAAAACATTCAGTACTTC. Amino acids: CASSIDWRVAKNIQYF.

This clone showed up just a few times. This chain connects TRBV7-2 to TRBJ2-1; TRBD1 is a possible D gene (5 bases). CDR1 is SGHTA, CDR2 FQGNSA, per germline. The CDR3 has 13 residues. Trimming stripped 1 base from V and 10 bases from J, with 11 bases between. The CDR3 loop is CASSLDRGTEQFF. The CDR3 DNA reads as TGTGCCAGCAGCTTAGATAGGGGCACCGAGCAGTTCTTC.